This record looks at one T cell receptor (beta chain) sequence and its context. Trimming pared 4 bases from V and 0 bases from J, leaving 13 bases between. The CDR3 spans 16 residues. Germline CDR1 is LNHDA and CDR2 is SQIVND (reference sequence). The table came from immunoSEQ multiplex PCR; TCRdb's copy has only in-frame clones and leaves some out. Seen here are roughly 100,000 clones, around nine tenths observed once, and the top ten hold approximately 0.8%. The data derive from a study of T cell changes during pregnancy in multiple sclerosis. The receptor was isolated from a female donor in good health, enrolled as a control in a pregnancy study. This rearrangement joins TRBV19 to TRBJ1-5; possibly TRBD1 for D (6 bases). Material: peripheral blood, obtained in the second trimester of pregnancy. The CDR3 region has the DNA TGTGCCAGTAGTAGGGGAGGGGGGACTAGCAATCAGCCCCAGCATTTT. Its translation: CASSRGGGTSNQPQHF.